Listed here is a single TCR beta chain. Antigen: not known. The CDR3 covers 15 residues. The V gene end was trimmed by 5 bases and the J gene end by 2 bases; junction bases not matched to a gene: 6. CDR1 and CDR2 from the germline V gene are MNHNY and SVGAGI (reference sequence). The assay was run at deep level. An even split of each subset's genomic DNA across several immunoSEQ plates was performed. Assay used: immunoSEQ multiplex PCR; TCRdb lists only in-frame clones, some missing. Here the sample spans about 1 million clones, 65% to 75% being singletons. This record comes from a study of shared clonotypes between healthy human individuals. Findings of the study overall: Genetic and exposure-history diversity was limited by the few donors. The naive CD4 repertoires of a handful of donors were compared, and 5% to 6.5% of clonotypes were shared.

This chain connects TRBV6-6 to TRBJ2-7; 10 nucleotides align to TRBD1. Specimen: memory CD4+ T cells sorted from blood. Subset noted: CD45RA-negative fraction. This TCR was recovered from a man aged 18-30 years in good health. CDR3 sequence reads: CASSGGDRGTYEQYF. CDR3 nucleotide sequence: TGTGCCAGCAGTGGGGGGGACAGGGGCACCTACGAGCAGTACTTC.